Described below is a single T cell receptor (beta chain) sequence and its context. Antigen specificity is unknown. A much larger clone differs from this one at a single base, so this may be a read error. The data originate from a study of blood T cells in healthy people across ages. Findings of the study overall: Higher diversity, along with more naive CD4+ cells, distinguished long-lived donors from aged donors.

For the second PCR, which ran for roughly 7 to 11 cycles, a sample-barcoded 5' primer and a J-beta primer mix were used. Through a template-switch adaptor with 12 random nucleotides, each cDNA molecule received a tag. A minimum of 3 million CDR3-containing paired-end reads was obtained for each sample. Using its own MiXCR run on the 5' RACE reads, TCRdb lists one record per CDR3 protein. The table includes around 1,500,000 distinct CDR3 sequences, about 28% detected once. The CDR3 covers 15 residues. Germline CDR1 SGHRS, CDR2 YFSETQ. PBMCs numbering at least 7 million were isolated per sample. This TCR was recovered from a woman in her thirties in good health. The sample comprised blood. The chain joins TRBV5-1 to TRBJ2-3; the match to TRBD1 covers 10 bases. The CDR3 DNA reads TGCGCCAGCAGCACAAGGGGACAGGGGCGAGATGCGCAGTATTTT. It specifies CASSTRGQGRDAQYF.